This TCR beta chain was identified in a study of blood T cell repertoires in COVID-19. Turning to the study itself: T cells, B-cell-depleted T cells, or PBMCs provided the cDNA or gDNA that served as material.

The CDR3 runs 14 residues. The germline V gene has CDR1 MNHEY and CDR2 SVGAGI. J was trimmed by 4 bases and V by 6 bases; bases with no gene match: 3. Enrolled through a virtual design, the participants were between roughly 18 and 100 years of age and came from roughly 22 US areas. Assignment of participants to cohorts was predicated upon participant-reported clinical history. Per the original data handling: Nucleated cell counts were estimated from reference gene primer amplification. The assay was immunoSEQ multiplex PCR, and TCRdb's table has in-frame clones only and misses some. V, J and clone size derive from that table, while D and trimming were established from the DNA sequence. The top ten hold approximately 1.5% of the sample, which has around 400,000 clones, over 75% seen once.

J is TRBJ2-2 and V is TRBV6-5; TRBD1 matches 9 bases. The source material was PBMCs or T cells enriched from blood (not recorded which). This receptor was obtained from a young woman who had been exposed to COVID-19. The CDR3 coding sequence is TGTGCCAGCAGGGGACAGGGATCCACCGGGGAGCTGTTTTTT. It encodes CASRGQGSTGELFF.